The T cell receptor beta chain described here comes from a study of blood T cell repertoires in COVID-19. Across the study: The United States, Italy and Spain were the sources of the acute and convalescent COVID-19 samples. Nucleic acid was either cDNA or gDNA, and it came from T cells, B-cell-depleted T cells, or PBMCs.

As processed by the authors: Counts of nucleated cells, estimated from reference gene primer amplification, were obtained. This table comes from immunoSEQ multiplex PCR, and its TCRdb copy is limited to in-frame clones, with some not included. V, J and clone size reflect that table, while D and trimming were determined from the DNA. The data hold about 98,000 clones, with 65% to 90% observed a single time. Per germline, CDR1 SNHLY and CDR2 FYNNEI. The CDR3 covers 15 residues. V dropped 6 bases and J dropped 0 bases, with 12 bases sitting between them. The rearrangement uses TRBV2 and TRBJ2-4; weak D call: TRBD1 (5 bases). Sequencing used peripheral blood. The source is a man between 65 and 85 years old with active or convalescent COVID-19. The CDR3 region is CASRLQELAKNIQYF. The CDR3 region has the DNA TGTGCCAGCAGGCTACAGGAGCTAGCCAAAAACATTCAGTACTTC. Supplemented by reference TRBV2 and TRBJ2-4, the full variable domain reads EPEVTQTPSHQVTQMGQEVILRCVPISNHLYFYWYRQILGQKVEFLVSFYNNEISEKSEIFDDQFSVERPDGSNFTLKIRSTKLEDSAMYFCASRLQELAKNIQYFGAGTRLSVL.